These 21 T cell receptor beta chains were sequenced from one sample in a study of regulatory T cells in long-lasting Graves disease (dated by TCRdb to the early 2020s). Library creation used multiplex PCR. The sequencer listed for this sample is Illumina HiSeq 4000. TCR beta libraries were built with iRepertoire HTBI primers and Arm-PCR amplification of CDR3 regions. TCRdb cleaned the public reads at Q25 with fastp, built clones with MiXCR and kept in-frame beta chains. Each entry merges the rows of one CDR3 protein and shows their most common DNA and genes. Here the sample has about 350,000 distinct CDR3 sequences; about 16% occur a single time. In total, the top ten clones hold around 20% of the sample. Taken with the paper, the label for time point translates to: newly diagnosed GD, antithyroid drugs for less than 3 months. For both TCR sequencing and RNA sequencing, RNA was extracted from PBMCs in TRIzol.

In addition, the sample was reused for a study of T cells in Graves' hyperthyroidism and ophthalmopathy.

The sample in question was peripheral blood mononuclear cells (PBMCs), obtained at new diagnosis, from a patient treated with antithyroid drugs. Receptor source: a woman aged 18-29 years with Graves disease. Donor details come from another sample of the same person, matched by shared clones.

This clonotype was counted at least ten times. The V call is TRBV30, the J call TRBJ2-5, with D tentatively TRBD2 (5 bases). With 5 bases removed from V and 5 bases from J, the gap between germline ends came to 9 bases. The CDR3 length is 11 residues. Germline CDR1 is GTSNPN and CDR2 is SVGIG (reference sequence). CDR3 amino acids: CAWSGVETQYF. In nucleotides, the CDR3 is TGTGCCTGGTCCGGGGTTGAGACCCAGTACTTC.

CDR3 nucleotide sequence: TGCAGTGCTAGAGACAGGGGGCGCTTAGTCGCTGAAGCTTTCTTT. Residues: CSARDRGRLVAEAFF. This sequence joins TRBV20-1 and TRBJ1-1, with 8 bases fitting TRBD1. V dropped 0 bases and J dropped 6; count of bases not matched to a gene: 9. This CDR3 contains 15 residues. Germline lookup yields CDR1 DFQATT and CDR2 SNEGSKA (reference sequence).

This clonotype was detected ten times or more. V usage is TRBV7-2 and J usage is TRBJ2-1; 13 bases are shared with TRBD2. The CDR3 totals 16 residues. J was trimmed by 5 bases and V by 5 bases; bases with no gene match: 6. CDR1 and CDR2 from the germline V gene are SGHTA and FQGNSA. The CDR3 DNA reads as TGTGCCAGCAGCCAAGGACTAGCGGGGGCTAACAATGAGCAGTTCTTC. Translating gives CASSQGLAGANNEQFF.

The table lists this clonotype with many counts. V gene TRBV28 combines with J gene TRBJ1-4, with 7 bases lining up with TRBD1. The CDR3 spans 14 residues. J was trimmed by 5 bases and V by 5 bases; bases with no gene match: 5. The germline gives CDR1 MDHEN, CDR2 SYDVKM. The CDR3 sequence is CASSPGGENEKLFF. CDR3 coding DNA: TGTGCCAGCAGTCCAGGGGGTGAGAATGAAAAACTGTTTTTT.

This clonotype was detected a few times. The chain uses TRBV27 and TRBJ2-1; 7 bases fit TRBD2. Germline V gives CDR1 MNHEY, CDR2 SMNVEV (reference sequence). The V and J ends lost 3 bases and 10 bases, in that order; junction bases with no gene match: 9. This CDR3 has 14 amino acids. Here the CDR3 reads CASSLMGGSGEQFF. The CDR3 DNA sequence: TGTGCCAGCAGTTTGATGGGCGGGAGTGGAGAGCAGTTCTTC.

This clonotype has a handful of counts. The J gene is TRBJ2-1, the V gene TRBV29-1; D ambiguous. Trimming cost V 0 bases and J 0 bases, with 12 bases left between them. This CDR3 spans 16 amino acids. Germline lookup yields CDR1 SQVTM and CDR2 ANQGSEA. CDR3 in amino acids: CSVEDVPGISYNEQFF. Written as DNA, the CDR3 is TGCAGCGTTGAAGATGTACCGGGTATCTCCTACAATGAGCAGTTCTTC.

Details on this clonotype: A much bigger clone sits one base away, suggesting this may be a read error. The gene calls are TRBV7-9 and TRBJ2-1; D unclear. Trimming cost V 7 bases and J 5 bases, with 12 bases left between them. CDR3 length equals 13 residues. Germline loops: CDR1 SEHNR, CDR2 FQNEAQ (reference sequence). In DNA form, the CDR3 reads TGTGCCAGCAATACGGTCCAGGACAATGAGCAGTTCTTC. The encoded protein is CASNTVQDNEQFF. Variable domain in full (rest from reference TRBV7-9 and TRBJ2-1): DTGVSQNPRHKITKRGQNVTFRCDPISEHNRLYWYRQTLGQGPEFLTYFQNEAQLEKSRLLSDRFSAERPKGSFSTLEIQRTEQGDSAMYLCASNTVQDNEQFFGPGTRLTVL.

Many counts were recorded for this clonotype. The genes are TRBV9 and TRBJ2-1; D unresolved. The length of the CDR3 is 14 residues. Germline CDR1 SGDLS, CDR2 YYNGEE. V dropped 3 bases and J dropped 4 bases, with 11 bases sitting between them. Written as DNA, the CDR3 is TGTGCCAGCAGCGGAGCTAGAGGTTACAATGAGCAGTTCTTC. Translating gives CASSGARGYNEQFF.

The chain couples TRBV5-1 to TRBJ1-2; 8 bases are shared with TRBD1. Germline assignment: CDR1 SGHRS and CDR2 YFSETQ. The CDR3 spans 14 residues. V lost 3 bases and J lost 3; bases outside the gene matches: 4. The CDR3 region is CASSSGTGDYGYTF. The CDR3 DNA follows: TGCGCCAGCAGCTCGGGGACAGGCGACTATGGCTACACCTTC.

This clonotype showed up just a few times. A much larger clone differs from this one at a single base, so this may be a read error. The V gene is TRBV7-9, the J gene TRBJ2-5; D remains ambiguous. Trimming took 2 bases from V and 4 from J, leaving 5 bases between them. CDR3 length equals 12 residues. The V gene's germline CDR1 is SEHNR and CDR2 FQNEAQ (reference sequence). Here the CDR3 DNA reads TGTGCCAGCAGCTTACAGGCAGAGACCCAGTACTTC. Amino acids: CASSLQAETQYF.

The table lists this clonotype with many counts. The chain has TRBV27 and TRBJ2-7, with D possibly being TRBD1 (6 bases). The CDR3 sequence is 16 residues long. V lost 6 bases and J 0 bases, leaving 18 bases between the germline ends. Per germline, CDR1 MNHEY and CDR2 SMNVEV (reference sequence). CDR3 residues: CASSGTLRDTSYEQYF. CDR3 DNA sequence: TGTGCCAGCAGCGGAACCCTCCGGGACACCTCCTACGAGCAGTACTTC.

This clonotype was seen ten or more times. This chain connects TRBV2 to TRBJ2-3; the D is unclear. CDR1 is SNHLY, CDR2 FYNNEI, per germline. The V end lost 5 bases, the J end lost 1 base, and 16 bases lay between the germline ends. The CDR3 sequence is 16 residues long. The chain's CDR3 is CASSPLERYRTDTQYF. Here the CDR3 DNA reads TGTGCCAGCAGTCCCCTGGAGAGGTACCGCACAGATACGCAGTATTTT.

This clonotype showed up many times. In nucleotides, the CDR3 is TGTGCCAGCAGCTTAGTAAGCGGGCAACTCACAGATACGCAGTATTTT. Amino acid sequence: CASSLVSGQLTDTQYF. The chain links TRBV7-3 to TRBJ2-3; D may be TRBD2 (6 bases). Deletions cut 2 bases from V and 2 bases from J, with 14 bases between. The CDR3 totals 16 residues. Germline V gives CDR1 SGHTA, CDR2 FQGTGA. Combining the CDR3 with reference TRBV7-3 and TRBJ2-3 gives the whole variable domain GAGVSQTPSNKVTEKGKYVELRCDPISGHTALYWYRQSLGQGPEFLIYFQGTGAADDSGLPNDRFFAVRPEGSVSTLKIQRTERGDSAVYLCASSLVSGQLTDTQYFGPGTRLTVL.

This chain joins TRBV12-3 or TRBV12-4 and TRBJ2-1; D might be TRBD1 or TRBD2, each matching 5 bases. Trimming pared 0 bases from V and 15 bases from J, leaving 24 bases between. The CDR3 loop spans 16 amino acids. In nucleotides, the CDR3 is TGTGCCAGCAGTTTAGCGGGTGGCAGCGAGGAGGTGGGGCGGTTCTTC. As protein: CASSLAGGSEEVGRFF.

This clonotype has a count of ten or more. The CDR3 region has the DNA TGTGCCAGCAGACGAGAGAGTTCACCCCTCCACTTT. This codes for CASRRESSPLHF. This chain links TRBV6-1 with TRBJ1-6; no definite D call. V was pared by 6 bases and J by 9 bases, with 9 bases between. This CDR3 contains 12 residues. CDR1 and CDR2 (germline): MNHNS, SASEGT.

This clonotype occurred many times. This sequence joins TRBV11-2 and TRBJ2-7; 8 bases are shared with TRBD2. CDR1 and CDR2 from the germline V gene are SGHAT and FQNNGV. J was trimmed by 5 bases and V by 2 bases; bases with no gene match: 17. CDR3 length: 18 residues. CDR3 loop: CASSLYGVRGTRGNEQYF. CDR3 coding DNA: TGTGCCAGCAGCTTATATGGCGTGCGCGGGACTAGGGGGAACGAGCAGTACTTC.

Here the CDR3 DNA reads TGTGCCAGCAGAATGGACAGAGGTGGCTATGGCTACACCTTC. This encodes CASRMDRGGYGYTF. This sequence joins TRBV6-1 and TRBJ1-2; D may be TRBD1 (6 bases). In germline, CDR1 is MNHNS, CDR2 SASEGT. The CDR3 length is 14 residues. Trimming removed 6 bases at V and 4 bases at J, with 15 bases between.

A single count supports this clonotype. A much larger clone differs by one base, so this may be a read error. This CDR3 fails to terminate in the conserved phenylalanine or tryptophan, so it likely reflects a read error. The CDR3 DNA is TGTGCCAGCAGCCAAACTAGCGGGAGTATCTACGAGCAGTACCTC. Translated, it gives CASSQTSGSIYEQYL. The V call is TRBV6-1, the J call TRBJ2-7, with 11 positions matching TRBD2. The CDR3 consists of 15 residues. Trimming at V came to 6 bases and at J to 3 bases, leaving 7 bases not matched to a gene. Germline lookup yields CDR1 MNHNS and CDR2 SASEGT.

This clonotype was seen ten or more times. V usage is TRBV30 and J usage is TRBJ2-1; D is ambiguous. Germline values: CDR1 GTSNPN, CDR2 SVGIG (reference sequence). This CDR3 spans 12 amino acids. Trimming removed 1 base at V and 8 bases at J, with 9 bases between. CDR3 DNA sequence: TGTGCCTGGAGTGCCCGATTAGATGAGCAGTTCTTC. Translating it yields CAWSARLDEQFF.

Remarks on this clonotype: Given a much more abundant clone one base away, this may be a read error. The gene calls are TRBV28 and TRBJ1-1; the match to TRBD1 covers 7 bases. The CDR3 has 12 residues. Germline V CDR1 and CDR2: MDHEN, SYDVKM. This chain's CDR3 is CAGRQGWTEAFF. CDR3 sequence (DNA): TGTGCCGGCAGACAGGGATGGACTGAAGCTTTCTTT.

There are many counts of this clonotype. The chain links TRBV12-3 or TRBV12-4 to TRBJ1-1; D perhaps matches TRBD1 (5 bases). The CDR3 is 13 amino acids. Between the trimmed V and J ends, which lost 6 bases and 7 bases, there was a span of 15 bases. This chain's CDR3 is CASSAMGGFEAFF. DNA for the CDR3: TGTGCCAGCAGCGCCATGGGGGGATTTGAAGCTTTCTTT.